These T cell receptor beta chains were read from a single sample in a study of regulatory T cells in long-lasting Graves disease. In TCRdb, the multiplex PCR reads were re-called with MiXCR into one record per CDR3 protein. In the table there are some 560,000 distinct CDR3 sequences, about 16% of which are singletons. The sample was also linked to a second study, of T cells in Graves' hyperthyroidism and ophthalmopathy.

Material: peripheral blood mononuclear cells (PBMCs), obtained at new diagnosis, from a patient treated with antithyroid drugs. The receptor source for this set is a woman aged 35-65 years with Graves disease. The CDR3 runs from the conserved cysteine through the conserved F or W. D genes are given only for firm matches. Size is omitted from some rows. Given values are once, few, many or a class for expanded clones.

TRBV12-3/TRBV12-4	12	many	-	TRBJ2-7	CASRALGYEQYF	TGTGCCAGCAGGGCCTTGGGCTACGAGCAGTACTTC
TRBV2	15	-	-	TRBJ2-1	CASSETTIDRLEQFF	TGTGCCAGCAGTGAAACTACGATTGACAGGCTTGAGCAGTTCTTC
TRBV20-1	14	-	-	TRBJ1-1	CSAPIGHRNTEAFF	TGCAGTGCCCCCATAGGGCACCGGAACACTGAAGCTTTCTTT
TRBV9	16	few	-	TRBJ2-1	CASSAGGVVAYNEQFF	TGTGCCAGCAGCGCAGGGGGGGTCGTAGCATACAATGAGCAGTTCTTC
TRBV7-9	15	-	-	TRBJ1-1	CASSLTQGTNTEAFF	TGTGCCAGCAGCTTAACCCAGGGCACGAACACTGAAGCTTTCTTT
TRBV6-2/TRBV6-3	14	few	-	TRBJ2-2	CASRAVLITGELFF	TGTGCCAGCCGAGCAGTCCTCATCACCGGGGAGCTGTTTTTT
TRBV3-1	12	many	-	TRBJ1-1	CASSHRDERAFF	TGTGCCAGCAGCCACAGGGACGAGAGAGCTTTCTTT
TRBV11-2	19	once	TRBD2	TRBJ2-1	CASSLVQNRDYRRGNEQFF	TGTGCCAGCAGCTTAGTACAAAACCGGGACTACCGGCGTGGAAATGAGCAGTTCTTC
TRBV11-2	14	-	-	TRBJ1-5	CASSLTQGFQPQHF	TGTGCCAGCAGCTTGACCCAGGGGTTCCAGCCCCAGCATTTT
TRBV11-2	14	many	-	TRBJ1-2	CASSLDFRGLGYTF	TGTGCCAGCAGCTTAGACTTCCGAGGTCTAGGCTACACCTTC
TRBV29-1	14	many	TRBD1	TRBJ2-1	CSGLQGANYNEQFF	TGCAGCGGACTACAGGGGGCCAACTACAATGAGCAGTTCTTC
TRBV11-1	13	few	-	TRBJ2-7	CASSTEQGYEQYF	TGTGCCAGCAGCACTGAACAGGGCTACGAGCAGTACTTC
TRBV7-9	16	few	TRBD1	TRBJ1-2	CASSSMPGQGASGYTF	TGTGCCAGCAGCTCAATGCCGGGACAGGGGGCATCAGGCTACACCTTC
TRBV29-1	12	few	-	TRBJ2-7	CSVEDRAYEQYF	TGCAGCGTTGAAGACAGGGCCTACGAGCAGTACTTC